Listed below are T cell receptor beta chains from one sample, sequenced in a study of shared clonotypes between healthy human individuals. Profiled with immunoSEQ multiplex PCR; TCRdb holds only in-frame clones, not every one. This sample carries about 2.4 million clones, roughly 93% of them seen once, and the ten largest clones take more than 0.35%. The source material was naive CD4+ T cells from PBMCs. Receptor source: a man aged 18 to 29 in good health. Some clones in this sample may be carry-over from other donors' samples. CDR3s include the opening cysteine and the closing phenylalanine or tryptophan. Fields, in order: clone size, D gene, V gene, J gene, CDR3 DNA, CDR3 protein. A D gene is named only where the DNA matches it firmly. Size is stated for part of the rows, as once, few or many counts, or as a class when the clone is expanded.

size: .
D: .
V: TRBV5-1
J: TRBJ2-5
DNA: TGCGCCAGCGGGGGCCGGACTAGCCAAGAGACCCAGTACTTC
CDR3: CASGGRTSQETQYF

size: .
D: TRBD1
V: TRBV11-2
J: TRBJ2-7
DNA: TGTGCCAGCAGCTTCGACGAGACAGGGTACTACGAGCAGTACTTC
CDR3: CASSFDETGYYEQYF

size: .
D: TRBD2
V: TRBV5-4
J: TRBJ2-1
DNA: TGTGCCAGCAGCTCGCTAGCGGGGGGGAACAATGAGCAGTTCTTC
CDR3: CASSSLAGGNNEQFF

size: .
D: TRBD1
V: TRBV14
J: TRBJ2-3
DNA: TGTGCCAGCAGCCACCCAGGGGGCTCGTCAGATACGCAGTATTTT
CDR3: CASSHPGGSSDTQYF

size: .
D: .
V: TRBV27
J: TRBJ2-1
DNA: TGTGCCAGCAGTCAGAGACCCGATCTGGAGCAGTTCTTC
CDR3: CASSQRPDLEQFF

size: .
D: TRBD1
V: TRBV10-1
J: TRBJ2-3
DNA: TGCGCCAGCAGTGACCACAGGGGTTTGACAGATACGCAGTATTTT
CDR3: CASSDHRGLTDTQYF

size: .
D: TRBD1
V: TRBV11-3
J: TRBJ2-1
DNA: TGTGCCAGCAGCCCCCGGGACAGCTACAATGAGCAGTTCTTC
CDR3: CASSPRDSYNEQFF

size: .
D: .
V: TRBV7-9
J: TRBJ1-5
DNA: TGTGCCAGCAGCTTATATTCGGGGGAAAATCAGCCCCAGCATTTT
CDR3: CASSLYSGENQPQHF

size: .
D: .
V: TRBV19
J: TRBJ1-2
DNA: TGTGCCAGCAACTCCCCAGGGGTCGGCTACACCTTC
CDR3: CASNSPGVGYTF

size: .
D: TRBD2
V: TRBV6-1
J: TRBJ2-3
DNA: TGTGCCAGGGGGGGACTAGCGGGCACAGATACGCAGTATTTT
CDR3: CARGGLAGTDTQYF

size: once
D: TRBD2
V: TRBV18
J: TRBJ2-5
DNA: TGTGCCAGCTCACCAATAGCGGGAGGCCAAAGTAGACAAGAGACCCAGTACTTC
CDR3: CASSPIAGGQSRQETQYF

size: .
D: .
V: TRBV2
J: TRBJ1-6
DNA: TGTGCCAGCATGCGGCAGGCTAATTCACCCCTCCACTTT
CDR3: CASMRQANSPLHF

size: .
D: TRBD2
V: TRBV7-2
J: TRBJ2-3
DNA: TGTGCCAGCAGCTCTCCGATCCCGACTAGCGGGAGTACAGATACGCAGTATTTT
CDR3: CASSSPIPTSGSTDTQYF

size: .
D: .
V: TRBV13
J: TRBJ2-2
DNA: TGTGCCAGCAGCCGGAACAGGGTTCGAAACACCGGGGAGCTGTTTTTT
CDR3: CASSRNRVRNTGELFF

size: .
D: TRBD2
V: TRBV19
J: TRBJ2-1
DNA: TGTGCCACCCAAGCCGGGACTAGCGAATACAATGAGCAGTTCTTC
CDR3: CATQAGTSEYNEQFF

size: .
D: TRBD2
V: TRBV9
J: TRBJ2-5
DNA: TGTGCCAGCAGCCCCAGACTAGCGGGGACTGGGGAGACCCAGTACTTC
CDR3: CASSPRLAGTGETQYF

size: .
D: TRBD1
V: TRBV5-8
J: TRBJ1-6
DNA: TGTGCCAGCAGCGACGGGACAGGGGGCTCTCCCCTCCACTTT
CDR3: CASSDGTGGSPLHF

size: .
D: TRBD1
V: TRBV7-6
J: TRBJ2-1
DNA: TGTGCCAGCAGCTCCTGGGGCCGACAGGGTTCGATCAATGAGCAGTTCTTC
CDR3: CASSSWGRQGSINEQFF

size: .
D: .
V: TRBV9
J: TRBJ2-1
DNA: TGTGCCAGCAGCGCTGAAATATCGGGGAGGGAGCAGTTCTTC
CDR3: CASSAEISGREQFF

size: .
D: .
V: TRBV4-1
J: TRBJ1-4
DNA: TGCGCCAGCAGCCAAGGGGTGATGCGCACAACTAATGAAAAACTGTTTTTT
CDR3: CASSQGVMRTTNEKLFF

size: .
D: .
V: TRBV4-1
J: TRBJ2-7
DNA: TGCGCCAGCAGCCCAACGCAAGGGTGGTACGAGCAGTACTTC
CDR3: CASSPTQGWYEQYF

size: .
D: .
V: TRBV5-5
J: TRBJ2-7
DNA: TGTGCCAGCAGCTCGGACGGGGGCTACGAGCAGTACTTC
CDR3: CASSSDGGYEQYF

size: .
D: .
V: TRBV18
J: TRBJ2-5
DNA: TGTGCCAGCTCACCACCCCCAGGGAGTATCCAGACCCAGTACTTC
CDR3: CASSPPPGSIQTQYF

size: once
D: TRBD2
V: TRBV6-1
J: TRBJ2-1
DNA: TGTGCCAGCAGGCGACTAGCGGGAGGGAATGAGCAGTTCTTC
CDR3: CASRRLAGGNEQFF

size: .
D: TRBD1
V: TRBV28
J: TRBJ2-3
DNA: TGTGCCAGCAGGGGACAGGGAGACACAGATACGCAGTATTTT
CDR3: CASRGQGDTDTQYF

size: .
D: .
V: TRBV2
J: TRBJ2-7
DNA: TGTGCCAGCAAGGCCGGGACAACCCTCGTCCCGTACTTC
CDR3: CASKAGTTLVPYF

size: once
D: .
V: TRBV10-3
J: TRBJ2-5
DNA: TGTGCCATCAGTGAGTCGTTGTTCGGACTCGCTCAAGAGACCCAGTACTTC
CDR3: CAISESLFGLAQETQYF

size: .
D: .
V: TRBV21-1
J: TRBJ1-2
DNA: TGTGCCAGCAGCAAAGGCGGGACAGGGAGTAACTATGGCTACACCTTC
CDR3: CASSKGGTGSNYGYTF

size: once
D: .
V: TRBV5-1
J: TRBJ2-1
DNA: TGCGCCAGCAGCTTGGAGGGCCAAAGCTCCTACAATGAGCAGTTCTTC
CDR3: CASSLEGQSSYNEQFF

size: once
D: .
V: TRBV7-9
J: TRBJ1-5
DNA: TGTGCCAGCAGCATAGGGGCGGGGAGCAATCAGCCCCAGCATTTT
CDR3: CASSIGAGSNQPQHF

size: .
D: TRBD1
V: TRBV4-2
J: TRBJ1-2
DNA: TGTGCCAGCAGCCAAGTCGTTCCGGGACAGCTAAACTATGGCTACACCTTC
CDR3: CASSQVVPGQLNYGYTF

size: .
D: .
V: TRBV7-2
J: TRBJ1-3
DNA: TGTGCCAGCACCCAAGGGGGGGCGCGGGGAAACACCATATATTTT
CDR3: CASTQGGARGNTIYF